This T cell receptor (beta chain) was identified during a study of sequential checkpoint blockade in melanoma. Whole-study context: After both sequences, patients received maintenance nivolumab.

Only in-frame clones appear in the TCRdb table, and some are missing; sequencing was by immunoSEQ multiplex PCR. The data show about 40,000 clones, with roughly 85% seen just once and 9.5% to 15% held by the top ten. Treatment described: randomized to nivolumab then ipilimumab (arm A) or the reverse (arm B). Patients had received no earlier DNA-damaging chemotherapy. Live CD3+CD8+ CD19− CD56− cells were sorted from PBMCs. V lost 1 base, J lost 4 bases, and 13 bases lay in between. Germline V lookup: CDR1 MNHNS, CDR2 SASEGT. This CDR3 comprises 15 residues. This chain joins TRBV6-1 and TRBJ1-2; D unresolved. Sequenced material: CD8+ T cells sorted from blood (inferred from file names), taken from a patient given nivolumab and ipilimumab in sequence. The sequence came from a human donor with melanoma. For the CDR3, the DNA is TGTGCCAGCAGTGAAGAGGCTATGGGAGGCTATGGCTACACCTTC. Its protein product is CASSEEAMGGYGYTF.